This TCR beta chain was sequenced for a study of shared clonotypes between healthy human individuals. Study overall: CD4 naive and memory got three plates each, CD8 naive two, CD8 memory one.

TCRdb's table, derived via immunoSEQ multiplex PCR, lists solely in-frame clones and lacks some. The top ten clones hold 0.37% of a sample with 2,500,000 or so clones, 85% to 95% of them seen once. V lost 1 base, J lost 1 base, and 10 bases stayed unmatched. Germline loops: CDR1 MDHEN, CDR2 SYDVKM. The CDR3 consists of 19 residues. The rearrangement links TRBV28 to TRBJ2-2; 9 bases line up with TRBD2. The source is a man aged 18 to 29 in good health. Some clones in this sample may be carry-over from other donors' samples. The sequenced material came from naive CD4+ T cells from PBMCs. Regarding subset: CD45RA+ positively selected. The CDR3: CASSLYSWGTSRNTGELFF. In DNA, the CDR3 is TGTGCCAGCAGTTTATACTCTTGGGGGACTAGCCGGAACACCGGGGAGCTGTTTTTT.